Below, one T cell receptor (beta chain) is given with its context. Its antigen is as yet unknown. Cell sorting was applied to PBMCs, and CD4+ and CD8+ T cells were collected. Germline V lookup: CDR1 SGHRS, CDR2 YFSETQ. The CDR3 covers 15 residues. J lost 1 base, V lost 1 base, and 5 bases had no gene match. This entry belongs to a study of CD8+ T cells in alopecia areata. Broader study findings: Normal scalp showed lower clonality than lesional scalp, especially alopecia totalis/universalis.

cDNA reverse transcribed from extracted RNA served as the sequencing template. The assay was immunoSEQ multiplex PCR, and TCRdb's table has in-frame clones only and misses some. The sample contains 140,000 to 150,000 clones, 62% of which appear only once. The specimen was CD8+ T cells sorted from blood. The receptor's source is a human donor in good health. This chain links TRBV5-1 with TRBJ2-7, with 7 bases identical to TRBD2. The CDR3 loop is CASSLSSGNSYEQYF. The CDR3 coding sequence is TGCGCCAGCAGCTTGTCTAGCGGTAATTCCTACGAGCAGTACTTC.